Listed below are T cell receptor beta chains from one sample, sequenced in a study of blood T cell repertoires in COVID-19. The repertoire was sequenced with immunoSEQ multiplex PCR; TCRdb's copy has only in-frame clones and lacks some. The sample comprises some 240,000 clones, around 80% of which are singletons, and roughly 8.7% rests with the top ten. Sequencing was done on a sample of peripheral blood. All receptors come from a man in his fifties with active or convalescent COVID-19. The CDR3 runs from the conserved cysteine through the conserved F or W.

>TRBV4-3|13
CASSQAVRDTQYF
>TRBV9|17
CASSVVFQRGHQETQYF
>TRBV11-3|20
CASSLGTWGSGAYSYNEQFF
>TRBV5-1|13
CASSPGPEEKAFF
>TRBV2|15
CASSELQGVEYGYTF
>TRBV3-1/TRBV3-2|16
CASSSRWGGSTDTQYF
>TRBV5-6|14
CASSLVIQVYGYTF
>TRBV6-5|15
CASSTTGRGVTEAFF
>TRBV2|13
CASSRLGGETQYF
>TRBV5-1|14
CASSLQGPADTQYF
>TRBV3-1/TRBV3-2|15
CASSQVGGAGNTIYF
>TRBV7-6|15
CASSLGPGTSDEQFF
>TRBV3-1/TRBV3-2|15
CASSPVGSGVTEAFF
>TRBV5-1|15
CASSSSGVLQETQYF
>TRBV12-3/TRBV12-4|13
CASSKVATYEQYF
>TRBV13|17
CASSLLGQRRGTGELFF
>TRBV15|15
CATSRGTGKAYGYTF
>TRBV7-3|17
CASSAQGGQGAVAEAFF
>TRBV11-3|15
CASSLGSGGFSEQYF
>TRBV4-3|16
CASSRKGGRGDYGYTF
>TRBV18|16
CASSPRREGGLDEQFF
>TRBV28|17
CASSQLGDRAFGNTIYF
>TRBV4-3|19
CASSQSWGTGGPMNTEAFF
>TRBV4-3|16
CASSQKTVKNTGELFF
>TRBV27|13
CASSWTVSYEQYF
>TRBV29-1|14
CSAQLTGTPNEQFF
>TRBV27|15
CASSFGQGGMYGYTF